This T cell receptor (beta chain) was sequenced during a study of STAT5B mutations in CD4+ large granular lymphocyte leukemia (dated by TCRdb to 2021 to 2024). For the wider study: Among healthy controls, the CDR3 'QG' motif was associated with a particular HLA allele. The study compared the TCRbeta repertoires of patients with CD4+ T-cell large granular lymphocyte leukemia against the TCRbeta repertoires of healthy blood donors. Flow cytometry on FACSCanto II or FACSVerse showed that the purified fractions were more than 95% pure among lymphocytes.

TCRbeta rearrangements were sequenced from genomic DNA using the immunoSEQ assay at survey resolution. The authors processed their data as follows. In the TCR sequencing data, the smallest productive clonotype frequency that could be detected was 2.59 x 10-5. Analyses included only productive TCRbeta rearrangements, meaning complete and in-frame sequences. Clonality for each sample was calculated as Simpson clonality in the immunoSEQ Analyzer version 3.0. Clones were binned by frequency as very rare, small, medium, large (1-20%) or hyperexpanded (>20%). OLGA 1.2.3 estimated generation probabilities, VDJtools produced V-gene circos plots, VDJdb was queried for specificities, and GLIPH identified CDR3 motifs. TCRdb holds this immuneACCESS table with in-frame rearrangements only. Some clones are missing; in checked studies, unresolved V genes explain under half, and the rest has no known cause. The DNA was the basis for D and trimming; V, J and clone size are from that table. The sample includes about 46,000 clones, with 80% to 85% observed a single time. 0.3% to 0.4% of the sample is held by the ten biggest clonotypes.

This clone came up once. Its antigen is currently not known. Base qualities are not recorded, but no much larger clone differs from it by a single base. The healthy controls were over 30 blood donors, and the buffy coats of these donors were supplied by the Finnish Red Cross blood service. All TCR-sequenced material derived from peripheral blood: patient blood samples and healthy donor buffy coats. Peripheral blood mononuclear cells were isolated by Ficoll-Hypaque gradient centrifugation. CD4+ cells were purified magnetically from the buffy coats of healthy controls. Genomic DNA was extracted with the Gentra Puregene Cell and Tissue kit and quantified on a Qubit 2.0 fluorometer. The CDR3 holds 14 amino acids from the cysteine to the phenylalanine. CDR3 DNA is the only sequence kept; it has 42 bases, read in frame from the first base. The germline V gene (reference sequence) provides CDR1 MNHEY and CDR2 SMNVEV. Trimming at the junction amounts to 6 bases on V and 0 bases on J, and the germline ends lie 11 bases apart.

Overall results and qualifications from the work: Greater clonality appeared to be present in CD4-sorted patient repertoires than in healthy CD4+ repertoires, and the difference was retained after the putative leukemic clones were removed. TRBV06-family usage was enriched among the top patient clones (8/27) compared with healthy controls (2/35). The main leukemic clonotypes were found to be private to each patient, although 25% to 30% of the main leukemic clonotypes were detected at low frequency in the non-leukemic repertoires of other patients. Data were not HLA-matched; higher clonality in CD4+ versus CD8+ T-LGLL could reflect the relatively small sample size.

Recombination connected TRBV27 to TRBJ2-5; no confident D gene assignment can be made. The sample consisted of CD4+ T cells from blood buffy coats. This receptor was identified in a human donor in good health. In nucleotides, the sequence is TGTGCCAGCAGAAGACGATTGTACCAAGAGACCCAGTACTTC. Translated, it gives CASRRRLYQETQYF.